These 23 T cell receptor beta chains share one sample of origin, sequenced in a study of cytomegalovirus exposure and HLA in healthy donors (dated by TCRdb to the late 2010s). Receptor amplification or capture employed the immunoSEQ multiplex PCR assay. For the multiplex PCR, a mixture combining 60 forward primers for TCR Vbeta segments and 13 reverse primers for TCR Jbeta segments was used. TCRdb limited this immuneACCESS table to in-frame rearrangements with V and J called. A share of clones is missing; checked studies link under half to unresolved V genes, and the rest is unexplained. This sample's table lists 100,000 to 150,000 clones. The ten largest clones take up about 1.5% of the sample. Sequencing was performed on PBMCs. These receptors were collected from a woman aged 40 to 50 in good health and CMV-seropositive.

The CDR3 DNA reads as TGTGCCACCGGGACTAGCGTTGAGCAGTTCTTC. It specifies CATGTSVEQFF. The chain combines TRBV19 with TRBJ2-1; 10 bases align to TRBD2. V lost 10 bases and J lost 9; bases outside the gene matches: 3. This CDR3 is built from 11 residues. CDR1 and CDR2 (germline): LNHDA, SQIVND (reference sequence).

The genes are TRBV13 and TRBJ2-3; 10 bases align to TRBD2. The trim removed 6 bases at V and 2 bases at J, leaving 8 bases unmatched. The CDR3 runs 16 residues. Per germline, CDR1 PRHDT and CDR2 FYEKMQ (reference sequence). CDR3 protein: CASRETSGTNTDTQYF. Here the CDR3 DNA reads TGTGCCAGCAGGGAAACTAGCGGGACGAACACAGATACGCAGTATTTT.

The chain recombines TRBV27 with TRBJ2-5; 7 positions match TRBD2. V shed 4 bases and J 6 bases; nucleotides not matched to a gene: 17. The CDR3 has 17 residues. Germline CDR1 is MNHEY and CDR2 is SMNVEV (reference sequence). The CDR3 region has the DNA TGTGCCAGCAGTTGGGGGTATGGCGGGAGTGGGCAACAGACCCAGTACTTC. Translated, it gives CASSWGYGGSGQQTQYF.

This sequence joins TRBV19 and TRBJ2-2; 9 bases agree with TRBD1. The ends lost 6 bases at V and 14 bases at J; junction bases unmatched: 4. CDR3 length equals 11 residues. Germline CDR1 LNHDA, CDR2 SQIVND (reference sequence). The DNA of the CDR3 is TGTGCCAGTAGCGTGACAGGGGGACTGTTTTTT. This encodes CASSVTGGLFF.

This chain joins TRBV28 and TRBJ2-1, with D perhaps matching TRBD1 (6 bases). The germline V gene encodes CDR1 MDHEN and CDR2 SYDVKM. The V end was cut by 3 bases, the J end by 1 base, with 7 bases between. This CDR3 is 14 amino acids long. The CDR3 nucleotides are TGTGCCAGCAGTTTTCAGGGGTCCTACAATGAGCAGTTCTTC. It is translated as CASSFQGSYNEQFF.

The gene calls are TRBV7-2 and TRBJ2-7; TRBD2 is a possible D gene (5 bases). The CDR3 length is 14 residues. The V end lost 3 bases, the J end lost 1 base, and 10 bases lay between the germline ends. Germline V gives CDR1 SGHTA, CDR2 FQGNSA. CDR3 sequence reads: CASSLAGTSYEQYF. DNA of the CDR3: TGTGCCAGCAGCTTGGCGGGCACATCCTACGAGCAGTACTTC.

V and J are TRBV11-1 and TRBJ2-7; perhaps TRBD2 as D (5 bases). The CDR3 loop spans 13 amino acids. CDR1 SGHAT and CDR2 FQDESV come from the germline V gene (reference sequence). With 6 bases removed from V and 4 bases from J, the gap between germline ends came to 13 bases. CDR3 region: CASRSGGEYEQYF. The CDR3, as DNA: TGTGCCAGCAGGTCTGGAGGAGAGTACGAGCAGTACTTC.

This chain connects TRBV14 to TRBJ2-3; TRBD2 is a possible D gene (5 bases). The germline V and J ends were trimmed by 0 bases and 2 bases, with 6 bases remaining between them. Germline loops: CDR1 SGHDN, CDR2 FVKESK. The CDR3 covers 14 residues. CDR3 coding DNA: TGTGCCAGCAGCCAAGAGACTATCACAGATACGCAGTATTTT. Translation gives CASSQETITDTQYF.

The genes are TRBV18 and TRBJ1-1, with TRBD1 identical over 10 bases. Germline V gene lookup returns CDR1 KGHSH and CDR2 LQKENI. The trim removed 1 base at V and 10 bases at J, leaving 6 bases unmatched. The CDR3 extends over 14 amino acids. CDR3 bases: TGTGCCAGCTCACCACGGGGACAGGGGCCCTCAGCTTTCTTT. Translated: CASSPRGQGPSAFF. The full variable domain, completed using reference TRBV18 and TRBJ1-1, is NAGVMQNPRHLVRRRGQEARLRCSPMKGHSHVYWYRQLPEEGLKFMVYLQKENIIDESGMPKERFSAEFPKEGPSILRIQQVVRGDSAAYFCASSPRGQGPSAFFGQGTRLTVV.

In DNA form, the CDR3 reads TGTGCCAGCAGCTTGGACAGGGGGAATACAGATACGCAGTATTTT. Protein product: CASSLDRGNTDTQYF. The chain combines TRBV7-2 with TRBJ2-3; 10 bases are a match to TRBD1. The CDR3 spans 15 residues. The V segment lost 3 bases and the J segment 3 bases; nucleotides outside the gene matches: 3. Per the germline V gene, CDR1 is SGHTA and CDR2 is FQGNSA.

This chain uses TRBV28 with TRBJ1-5, with TRBD1 matching over 7 bases. CDR1 is MDHEN and CDR2 is SYDVKM in the germline V gene. Trimming cost V 6 bases and J 7 bases; bases outside gene matches: 6. The CDR3 loop spans 13 amino acids. CDR3 DNA sequence: TGTGCCAGCAGCTACGGGACAGTGCAGCCCCAGCATTTT. Residues: CASSYGTVQPQHF.

The rearrangement joins TRBV29-1 to TRBJ2-7, with D possibly being TRBD1 (5 bases). The germline V and J ends were trimmed by 7 bases and 7 bases, with 29 bases remaining between them. Germline assignment: CDR1 SQVTM and CDR2 ANQGSEA. The CDR3 is made up of 16 amino acids. The CDR3 DNA reads TGCAGCGCACGGACGGTGGTTTGGGGCCGTGGTGAGGAGCAGTACTTC. Protein sequence: CSARTVVWGRGEEQYF.

V and J are TRBV27 and TRBJ2-3; a possible D gene is TRBD2 (6 bases). Per germline, CDR1 MNHEY and CDR2 SMNVEV (reference sequence). V was clipped by 1 base and J by 5 bases, with 10 bases between them. CDR3 length: 14 amino acids. The CDR3 region has the DNA TGTGCCAGCAGTTTATTCAATAGCGGAGATACGCAGTATTTT. Amino acid sequence: CASSLFNSGDTQYF.

This chain uses TRBV5-1 with TRBJ2-3; 14 positions agree with TRBD2. In germline, CDR1 is SGHRS, CDR2 YFSETQ. This CDR3 is 18 amino acids long. The junction had 5 bases not matched to a gene; V was cut back by 0 bases and J by 2 bases. The CDR3 protein is CASSLEGLAGGYTDTQYF. CDR3 coding DNA: TGCGCCAGCAGCTTGGAAGGACTAGCGGGAGGTTACACAGATACGCAGTATTTT.

The chain carries TRBV7-3 and TRBJ2-6; tentatively, D is TRBD1 (6 bases). From germline, CDR1 is SGHTA and CDR2 FQGTGA. Trimming shortened V by 1 base and J by 4 bases, and 17 bases separated the two germline ends. There are 18 residues in the CDR3. As DNA, the CDR3 is TGTGCCAGCAGCTTAAGAACAGGGAGAACTTCCGGGGCCAACGTCCTGACTTTC. Translating it yields CASSLRTGRTSGANVLTF.

J is TRBJ2-5 and V is TRBV11-3; weak D call: TRBD2 (6 bases). Germline V gene lookup returns CDR1 SGHNT and CDR2 YENEEA. The CDR3 runs to 16 residues. Trimming removed 5 bases from V and 0 bases from J, with 16 bases in between. In DNA form, the CDR3 reads TGTGCCAGCAGCCCTGGGGTAGCGGTAAACCAAGAGACCCAGTACTTC. It specifies CASSPGVAVNQETQYF. Full variable domain (rest looked up from reference TRBV11-3 and TRBJ2-5): EAGVVQSPRYKIIEKKQPVAFWCNPISGHNTLYWYLQNLGQGPELLIRYENEEAVDDSQLPKDRFSAERLKGVDSTLKIQPAELGDSAVYLCASSPGVAVNQETQYFGPGTRLLVL.

A note on this clone: Germline is not matched at one junction end, which may reflect a read error. V is TRBV19 and J is TRBJ2-7; the match to TRBD2 covers 9 bases. Per germline, CDR1 LNHDA and CDR2 SQIVND (reference sequence). CDR3 size: 13 residues. CDR3: CAGPNAAGGLYDF. CDR3 nucleotide sequence: TGTGCCGGGCCCAACGCGGCGGGAGGGCTTTACGACTTC.

This chain uses TRBV18 with TRBJ1-2; D may be TRBD1 (6 bases). CDR3 length: 14 amino acids. V was cut by 6 bases and J by 3 bases, with 14 bases left in between. Germline CDR1 reads KGHSH; CDR2 reads LQKENI. Here the CDR3 reads CASSPGGGDYGYTF. In DNA form, the CDR3 reads TGTGCCAGCTCGCCGGGGGGGGGCGACTATGGCTACACCTTC.

This chain joins TRBV7-9 and TRBJ1-2; D is possibly TRBD1 (6 bases). The V end lost 0 bases, the J end lost 7 bases, and 9 bases lay between the germline ends. Germline CDR1 SEHNR, CDR2 FQNEAQ (reference sequence). This CDR3 is 13 amino acids long. CDR3 sequence (DNA): TGTGCCAGCAGCTTAGCCGGGGGGGCTGGCTACACCTTC. Amino acid sequence: CASSLAGGAGYTF.

J is TRBJ2-1 and V is TRBV6-1; 13 bases match TRBD2. CDR3 length: 17 amino acids. Germline V lookup: CDR1 MNHNS, CDR2 SASEGT. V trimming: 1 base; J trimming: 8 bases; junction bases outside the gene matches: 8. The CDR3 here is CASSEVKGLAGPHEQFF. CDR3 bases: TGTGCCAGCAGTGAAGTTAAGGGACTAGCGGGGCCCCATGAGCAGTTCTTC.

The rearrangement links TRBV7-9 to TRBJ2-1; 9 bases match TRBD2. Germline loops: CDR1 SEHNR, CDR2 FQNEAQ (reference sequence). This CDR3 contains 18 residues. V lost 3 bases and J lost 7; bases outside the gene matches: 16. The CDR3 DNA reads TGTGCCAGCAGCTTCTTTTTTGGTAGCGGGAGTCCGGGGAATGAGCAGTTCTTC. It is translated as CASSFFFGSGSPGNEQFF.

The chain couples TRBV6-5 to TRBJ2-7, with no clear D. This CDR3 is built from 12 residues. V lost 5 bases, J lost 1 base, and 6 bases lay in between. Germline V gene sequence: CDR1 MNHEY, CDR2 SVGAGI. CDR3 amino acids: CASSPNSYEQYF. The CDR3 DNA sequence: TGTGCCAGCAGTCCCAATTCCTACGAGCAGTACTTC.

This chain joins TRBV19 and TRBJ1-1; TRBD1 is a possible D gene (5 bases). The CDR3 consists of 14 residues. Germline CDR1 is LNHDA and CDR2 is SQIVND (reference sequence). The V end was cut by 7 bases, the J end by 0 bases, with 12 bases between. This CDR3 reads CASMGRDLNTEAFF. In DNA form, the CDR3 reads TGTGCCAGTATGGGCAGGGATTTGAACACTGAAGCTTTCTTT. The entire variable domain, with the rest obtained from reference TRBV19 and TRBJ1-1, is as follows: DGGITQSPKYLFRKEGQNVTLSCEQNLNHDAMYWYRQDPGQGLRLIYYSQIVNDFQKGDIAEGYSVSREKKESFPLTVTSAQKNPTAFYLCASMGRDLNTEAFFGQGTRLTVV.